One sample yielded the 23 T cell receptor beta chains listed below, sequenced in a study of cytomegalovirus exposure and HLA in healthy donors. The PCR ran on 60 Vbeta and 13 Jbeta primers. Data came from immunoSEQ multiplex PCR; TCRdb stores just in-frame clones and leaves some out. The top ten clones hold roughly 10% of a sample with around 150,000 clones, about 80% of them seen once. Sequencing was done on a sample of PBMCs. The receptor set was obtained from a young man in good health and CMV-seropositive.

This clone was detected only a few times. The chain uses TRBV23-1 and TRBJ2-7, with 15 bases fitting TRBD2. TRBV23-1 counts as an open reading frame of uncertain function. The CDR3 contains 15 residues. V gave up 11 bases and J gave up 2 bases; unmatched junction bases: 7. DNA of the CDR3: TGCGCCGCCGGGACTAGCGGGAGGACTGCCTACGAGCAGTACTTC. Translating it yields CAAGTSGRTAYEQYF.

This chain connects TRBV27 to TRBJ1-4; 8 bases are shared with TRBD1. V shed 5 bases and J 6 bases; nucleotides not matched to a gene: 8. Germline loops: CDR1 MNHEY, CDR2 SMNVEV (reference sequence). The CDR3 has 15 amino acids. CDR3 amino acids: CASSTWTGKHEKLFF. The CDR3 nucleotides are TGTGCCAGCAGTACGTGGACAGGGAAGCATGAAAAACTGTTTTTT.

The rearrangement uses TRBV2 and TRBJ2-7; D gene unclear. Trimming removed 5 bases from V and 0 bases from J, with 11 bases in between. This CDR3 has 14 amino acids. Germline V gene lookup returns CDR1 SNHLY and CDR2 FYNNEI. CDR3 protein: CASSLAPDSYEQYF. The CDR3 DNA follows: TGTGCCAGCAGTTTGGCCCCAGACTCCTACGAGCAGTACTTC.

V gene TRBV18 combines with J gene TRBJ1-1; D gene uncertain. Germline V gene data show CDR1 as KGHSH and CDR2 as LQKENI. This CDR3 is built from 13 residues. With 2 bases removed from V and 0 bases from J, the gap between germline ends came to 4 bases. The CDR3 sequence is CASSPGLNTEAFF. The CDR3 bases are TGTGCCAGCTCACCAGGGCTGAACACTGAAGCTTTCTTT. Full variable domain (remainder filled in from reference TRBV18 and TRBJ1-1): NAGVMQNPRHLVRRRGQEARLRCSPMKGHSHVYWYRQLPEEGLKFMVYLQKENIIDESGMPKERFSAEFPKEGPSILRIQQVVRGDSAAYFCASSPGLNTEAFFGQGTRLTVV.

The CDR3 spells CASSGQGSYNEQFF. The CDR3 DNA is TGTGCCAGCAGTGGACAGGGGTCCTACAATGAGCAGTTCTTC. The chain is built from TRBV9 and TRBJ2-1; the match to TRBD1 covers 9 bases. Trimming cost V 5 bases and J 1 base; bases outside gene matches: 1. Germline values: CDR1 SGDLS, CDR2 YYNGEE. This CDR3 spans 14 amino acids.

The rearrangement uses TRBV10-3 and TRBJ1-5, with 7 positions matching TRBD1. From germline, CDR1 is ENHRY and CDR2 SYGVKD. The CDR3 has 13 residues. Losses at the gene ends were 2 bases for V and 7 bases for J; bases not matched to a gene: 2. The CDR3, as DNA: TGTGCCATCAGTGAGACAGGGGACCAGCCCCAGCATTTT. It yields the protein CAISETGDQPQHF.

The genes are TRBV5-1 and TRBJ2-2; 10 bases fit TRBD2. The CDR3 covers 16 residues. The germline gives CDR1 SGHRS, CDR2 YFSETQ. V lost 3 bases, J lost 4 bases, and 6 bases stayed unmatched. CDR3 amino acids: CASSSLAGGPTGELFF. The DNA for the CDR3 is TGCGCCAGCAGCTCTTTAGCGGGGGGACCCACCGGGGAGCTGTTTTTT.

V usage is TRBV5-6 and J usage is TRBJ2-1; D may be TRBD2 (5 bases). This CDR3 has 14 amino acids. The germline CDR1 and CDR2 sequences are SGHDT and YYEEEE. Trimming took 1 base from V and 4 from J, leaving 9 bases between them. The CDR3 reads CASSLPGLYNEQFF. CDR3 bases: TGTGCCAGCAGCTTGCCCGGACTGTACAATGAGCAGTTCTTC.

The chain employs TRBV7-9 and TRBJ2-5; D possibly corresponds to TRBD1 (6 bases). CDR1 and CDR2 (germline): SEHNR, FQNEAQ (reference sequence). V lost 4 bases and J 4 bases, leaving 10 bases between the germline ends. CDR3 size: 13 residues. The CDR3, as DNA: TGTGCCAGCAGCTCCACAGGGACAGAGACCCAGTACTTC. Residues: CASSSTGTETQYF. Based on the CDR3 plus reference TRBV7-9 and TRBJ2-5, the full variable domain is DTGVSQNPRHKITKRGQNVTFRCDPISEHNRLYWYRQTLGQGPEFLTYFQNEAQLEKSRLLSDRFSAERPKGSFSTLEIQRTEQGDSAMYLCASSSTGTETQYFGPGTRLLVL.

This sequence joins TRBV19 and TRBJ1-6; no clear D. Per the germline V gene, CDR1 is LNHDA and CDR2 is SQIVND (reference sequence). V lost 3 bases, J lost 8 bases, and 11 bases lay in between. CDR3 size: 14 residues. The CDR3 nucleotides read TGTGCCAGTAGTATCGGGAGGAGGCATTCACCCCTCCACTTT. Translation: CASSIGRRHSPLHF.

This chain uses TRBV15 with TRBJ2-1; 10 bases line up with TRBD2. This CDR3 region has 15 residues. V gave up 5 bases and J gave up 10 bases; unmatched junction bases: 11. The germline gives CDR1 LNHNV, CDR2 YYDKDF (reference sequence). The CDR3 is CATSAGAGGPGEQFF. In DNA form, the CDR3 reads TGTGCCACCAGCGCTGGAGCGGGAGGGCCAGGGGAGCAGTTCTTC.

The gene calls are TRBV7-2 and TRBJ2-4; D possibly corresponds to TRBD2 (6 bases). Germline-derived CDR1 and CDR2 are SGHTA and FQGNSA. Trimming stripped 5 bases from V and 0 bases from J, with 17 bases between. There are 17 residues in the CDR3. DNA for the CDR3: TGTGCCAGCAGCCTCGATGCAGGACTACTAGCCAAAAACATTCAGTACTTC. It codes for CASSLDAGLLAKNIQYF.

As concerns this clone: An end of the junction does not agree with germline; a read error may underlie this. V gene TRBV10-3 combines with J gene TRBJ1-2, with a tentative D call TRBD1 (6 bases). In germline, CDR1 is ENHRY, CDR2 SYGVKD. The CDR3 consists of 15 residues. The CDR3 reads CAISETAGEPYGYTF. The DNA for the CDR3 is TGTGCCATAAGTGAGACGGCAGGGGAACCTTATGGCTACACCTTC.

The CDR3 bases are TGCGCCAGCAGCCACAAGGTGTTAGGACAGGTCGACAATGAGCAGTTCTTC. It translates to CASSHKVLGQVDNEQFF. This sequence joins TRBV4-1 and TRBJ2-1; TRBD1 aligns across 7 bases. Unmatched junction bases numbered 13, after V lost 3 bases and J lost 5 bases. Germline V gene lookup returns CDR1 MGHRA and CDR2 YSYEKL. This CDR3 comprises 17 residues.

The CDR3 DNA reads as TGCAGCGTTGAAGACCCGACAGGTAAATCCTACGAGCAGTACTTC. Protein: CSVEDPTGKSYEQYF. The chain is built from TRBV29-1 and TRBJ2-7; TRBD1 is a possible D gene (6 bases). Between the trimmed V and J ends, which lost 0 bases and 1 base, there was a span of 13 bases. The CDR3 extends over 15 amino acids. Germline V CDR1 and CDR2: SQVTM, ANQGSEA.

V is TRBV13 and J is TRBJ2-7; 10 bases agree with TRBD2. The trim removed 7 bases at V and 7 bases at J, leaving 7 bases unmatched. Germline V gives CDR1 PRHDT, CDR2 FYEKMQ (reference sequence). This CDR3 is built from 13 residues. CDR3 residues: CASNHLAGAEQYF. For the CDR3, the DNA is TGTGCCAGCAACCATCTAGCGGGGGCTGAGCAGTACTTC. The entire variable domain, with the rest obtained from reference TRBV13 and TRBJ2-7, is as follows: AAGVIQSPRHLIKEKRETATLKCYPIPRHDTVYWYQQGPGQDPQFLISFYEKMQSDKGSIPDRFSAQQFSDYHSELNMSSLELGDSALYFCASNHLAGAEQYFGPGTRLTVT.

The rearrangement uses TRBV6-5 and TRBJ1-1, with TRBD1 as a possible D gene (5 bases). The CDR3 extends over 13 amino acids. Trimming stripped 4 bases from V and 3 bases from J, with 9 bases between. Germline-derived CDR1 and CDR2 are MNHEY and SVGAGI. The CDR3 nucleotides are TGTGCCAGCAGTTTTTGGGGGGACACTGAAGCTTTCTTT. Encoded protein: CASSFWGDTEAFF.

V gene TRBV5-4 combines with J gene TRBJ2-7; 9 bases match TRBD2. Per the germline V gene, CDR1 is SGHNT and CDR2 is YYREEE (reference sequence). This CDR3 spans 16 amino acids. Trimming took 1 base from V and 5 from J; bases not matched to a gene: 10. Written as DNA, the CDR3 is TGTGCCAGCAGCTTGTTCCTTAATGGCGGGAGGGACGAGCAGTACTTC. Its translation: CASSLFLNGGRDEQYF. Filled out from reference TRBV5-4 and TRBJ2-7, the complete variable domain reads ETGVTQSPTHLIKTRGQQVTLRCSSQSGHNTVSWYQQALGQGPQFIFQYYREEENGRGNFPPRFSGLQFPNYSSELNVNALELDDSALYLCASSLFLNGGRDEQYFGPGTRLTVT.

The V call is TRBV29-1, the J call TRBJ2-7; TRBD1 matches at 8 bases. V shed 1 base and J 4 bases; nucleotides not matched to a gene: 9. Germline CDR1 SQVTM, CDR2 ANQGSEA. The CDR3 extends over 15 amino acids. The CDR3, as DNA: TGCAGCGTTGAAGGGGTTGACAGGGGCAGGTACGAGCAGTACTTC. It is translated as CSVEGVDRGRYEQYF.

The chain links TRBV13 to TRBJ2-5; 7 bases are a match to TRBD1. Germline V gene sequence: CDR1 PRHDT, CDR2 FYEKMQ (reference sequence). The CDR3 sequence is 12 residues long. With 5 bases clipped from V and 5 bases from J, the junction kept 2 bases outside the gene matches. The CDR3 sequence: CASSLQGETQYF. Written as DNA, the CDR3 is TGTGCCAGCAGCCTACAGGGGGAGACCCAGTACTTC.

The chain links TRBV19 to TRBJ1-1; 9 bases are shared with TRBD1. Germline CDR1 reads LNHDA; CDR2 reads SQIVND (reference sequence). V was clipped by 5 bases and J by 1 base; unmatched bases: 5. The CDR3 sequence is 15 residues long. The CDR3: CASSVNRGRNTEAFF. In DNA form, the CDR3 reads TGTGCCAGTAGTGTCAACAGGGGGCGGAACACTGAAGCTTTCTTT.

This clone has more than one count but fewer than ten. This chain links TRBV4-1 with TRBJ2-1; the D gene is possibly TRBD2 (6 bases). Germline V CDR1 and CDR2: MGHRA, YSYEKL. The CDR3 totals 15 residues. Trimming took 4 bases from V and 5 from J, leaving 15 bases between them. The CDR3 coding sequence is TGCGCCAGCAGCCGGACTACCCACATAGACAATGAGCAGTTCTTC. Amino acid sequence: CASSRTTHIDNEQFF.

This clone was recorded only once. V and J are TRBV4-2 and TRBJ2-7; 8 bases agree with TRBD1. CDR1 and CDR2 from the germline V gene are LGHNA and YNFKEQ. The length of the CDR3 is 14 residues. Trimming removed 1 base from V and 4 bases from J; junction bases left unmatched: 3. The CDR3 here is CASSQVQGEYEQYF. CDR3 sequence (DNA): TGTGCCAGCAGCCAAGTACAGGGGGAATACGAGCAGTACTTC.